These 6 T cell receptor beta chains were sequenced from one sample in a study of identical twins. TCRdb itself ran the 5' RACE reads through MiXCR, one entry per CDR3 protein. The table records hundreds of thousands of distinct CDR3 sequences, roughly a tenth of them present only once. The sample was memory (CD45RO+) T cells sorted from blood. These receptors were collected from a woman under 30 in good health.

The rearrangement links TRBV28 to TRBJ2-7, with D possibly being TRBD2 (6 bases). The CDR3 contains 14 residues. CDR1 and CDR2 from the germline V gene are MDHEN and SYDVKM. V shed 3 bases and J shed 3 bases, with 12 bases lying between them. CDR3 bases: TGTGCCAGCAGTTTCCTTTTCGGGGGCTACGAGCAGTACTTC. It specifies CASSFLFGGYEQYF.

This clonotype turned up a few times. This rearrangement joins TRBV3-1 to TRBJ2-1; 10 bases are shared with TRBD1. This CDR3 comprises 15 residues. The germline gives CDR1 LGHDT, CDR2 YNNKEL (reference sequence). Unmatched junction bases numbered 3, after V lost 4 bases and J lost 3 bases. DNA for the CDR3: TGTGCCAGCAGCCGTGGGGACAGGGGCTACAATGAGCAGTTCTTC. It is translated as CASSRGDRGYNEQFF.

This clonotype was counted ten times or more. The chain couples TRBV3-1 to TRBJ1-1, with D hard to call. This CDR3 has 13 amino acids. Trimming removed 0 bases from V and 3 bases from J, with 5 bases in between. Germline-derived CDR1 and CDR2 are LGHDT and YNNKEL (reference sequence). The CDR3 is CASSQEGYTEAFF. In DNA form, the CDR3 reads TGTGCCAGCAGCCAAGAAGGGTACACTGAAGCTTTCTTT.

This clonotype has a handful of counts. The chain carries TRBV7-9 and TRBJ1-1, with D perhaps TRBD1 (6 bases). The CDR3 consists of 14 residues. V was trimmed by 5 bases and J by 4 bases, leaving 14 bases between them. Germline assignment: CDR1 SEHNR and CDR2 FQNEAQ (reference sequence). CDR3 nucleotide sequence: TGTGCCAGCAGCCTTAAGGGAGGGGGCACTGAAGCTTTCTTT. This gives the protein CASSLKGGGTEAFF.

This clonotype was seen more than once but under ten times. The V and J genes are TRBV12-3 or TRBV12-4 and TRBJ1-3, with TRBD1 as a possible D gene (5 bases). Between the trimmed V and J ends, which lost 4 bases and 4 bases, there was a span of 11 bases. The CDR3 is 14 residues long. For the CDR3, the DNA is TGTGCCAGCAGTTATCAGGGAGCGGGAAACACCATATATTTT. It encodes CASSYQGAGNTIYF.

The chain joins TRBV10-3 to TRBJ1-5, with 8 bases that match TRBD1. J was trimmed by 1 base and V by 4 bases; bases with no gene match: 6. The germline V gene has CDR1 ENHRY and CDR2 SYGVKD. This CDR3 comprises 16 residues. In DNA, the CDR3 is TGTGCCATCAGTGCGCAGGGGGCGGAAAGCAATCAGCCCCAGCATTTT. It encodes CAISAQGAESNQPQHF.